This TCR beta chain was sequenced for a study of Ad26.COV2.S vaccination and SARS-CoV-2 variants. The study, taken as a whole, reports: Quantification of TCR breadth and depth may have yielded underestimates of total T cell responses.

CDR1 MGHDK and CDR2 SYGVNS come from the germline V gene. V was clipped by 5 bases and J by 1 base, with 2 bases between them. The CDR3 contains 11 residues. The table came from immunoSEQ multiplex PCR; TCRdb's copy has only in-frame clones and leaves some out. The sample has roughly 350,000 clones; about 88% are singletons. Worth noting for this clone: Its antigen is undetermined.

Treatment specified: about 20 received Ad26.COV2.S at low or high dose, single or two shots; 5 received placebo; per-sample allocation not given. Sampling happened 63 days after the first vaccine or placebo injection. This clonotype was sampled from a person aged 18 to 65 who received the Ad26.COV2.S COVID-19 vaccine or a placebo. The material was peripheral blood, obtained in a trial of Ad26.COV2.S vaccine versus placebo. The chain carries TRBV25-1 and TRBJ1-2, with D hard to call. CDR3 protein: CASSLNYGYTF. CDR3 DNA: TGTGCCAGCAGTCTTAACTATGGCTACACCTTC.